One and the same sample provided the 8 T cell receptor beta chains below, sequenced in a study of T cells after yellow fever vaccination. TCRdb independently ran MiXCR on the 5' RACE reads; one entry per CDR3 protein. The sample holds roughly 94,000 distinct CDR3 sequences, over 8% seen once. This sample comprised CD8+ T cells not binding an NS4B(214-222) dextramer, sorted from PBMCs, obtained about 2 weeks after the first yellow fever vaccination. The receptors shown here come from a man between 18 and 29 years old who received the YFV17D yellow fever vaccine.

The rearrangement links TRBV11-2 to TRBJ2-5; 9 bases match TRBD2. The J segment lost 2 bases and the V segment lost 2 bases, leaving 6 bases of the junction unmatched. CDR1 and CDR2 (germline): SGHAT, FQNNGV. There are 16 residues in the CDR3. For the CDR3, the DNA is TGTGCCAGCAGCTTACTAGCGGGGTATCATCAAGAGACCCAGTACTTC. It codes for CASSLLAGYHQETQYF.

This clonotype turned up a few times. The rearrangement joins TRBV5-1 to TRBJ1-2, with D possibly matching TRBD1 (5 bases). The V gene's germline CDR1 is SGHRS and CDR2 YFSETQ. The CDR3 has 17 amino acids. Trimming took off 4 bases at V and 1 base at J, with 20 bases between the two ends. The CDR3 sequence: CASSPIQFLGGNYGYTF. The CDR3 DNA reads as TGCGCCAGCAGCCCCATTCAGTTCCTGGGGGGTAACTATGGCTACACCTTC.

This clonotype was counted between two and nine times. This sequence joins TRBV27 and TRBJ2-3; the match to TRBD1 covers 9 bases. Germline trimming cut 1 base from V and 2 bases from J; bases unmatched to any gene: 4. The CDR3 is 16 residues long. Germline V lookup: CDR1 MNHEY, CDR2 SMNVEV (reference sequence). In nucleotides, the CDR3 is TGTGCCAGCAGTTTATATGGGACAGGGTACACAGATACGCAGTATTTT. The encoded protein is CASSLYGTGYTDTQYF.

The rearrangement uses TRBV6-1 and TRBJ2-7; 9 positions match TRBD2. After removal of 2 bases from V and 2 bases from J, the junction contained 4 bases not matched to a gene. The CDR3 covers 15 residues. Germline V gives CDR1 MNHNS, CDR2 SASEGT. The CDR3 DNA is TGTGCCAGCAGTGAATACGGCGGGGGGGCCTACGAGCAGTACGTC. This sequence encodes CASSEYGGGAYEQYV.

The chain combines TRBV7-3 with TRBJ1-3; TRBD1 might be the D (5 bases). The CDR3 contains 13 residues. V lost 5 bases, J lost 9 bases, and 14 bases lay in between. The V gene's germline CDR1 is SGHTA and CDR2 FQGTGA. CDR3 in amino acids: CASSLGVGGTIYF. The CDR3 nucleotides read TGTGCCAGCAGCCTAGGGGTCGGGGGCACCATATATTTT.

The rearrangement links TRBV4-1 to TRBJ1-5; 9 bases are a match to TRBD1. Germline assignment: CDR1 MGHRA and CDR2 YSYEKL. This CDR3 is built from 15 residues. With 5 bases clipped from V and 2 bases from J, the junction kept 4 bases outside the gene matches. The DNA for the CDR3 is TGCGCCAGCAGCGCCACAGGGGGCGGCAATCAGCCCCAGCATTTT. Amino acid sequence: CASSATGGGNQPQHF.

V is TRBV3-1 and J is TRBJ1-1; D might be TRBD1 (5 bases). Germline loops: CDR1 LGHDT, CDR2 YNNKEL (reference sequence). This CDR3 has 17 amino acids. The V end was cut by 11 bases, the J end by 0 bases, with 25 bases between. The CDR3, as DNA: TGTGCCTCCACCCCATCGGAGAGGGGACCCTTGAACACTGAAGCTTTCTTT. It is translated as CASTPSERGPLNTEAFF.

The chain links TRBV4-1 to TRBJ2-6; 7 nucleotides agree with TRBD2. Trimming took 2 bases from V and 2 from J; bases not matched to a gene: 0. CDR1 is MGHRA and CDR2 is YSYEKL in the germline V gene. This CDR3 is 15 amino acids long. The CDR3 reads CASSQTSAGANVLTF. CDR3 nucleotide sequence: TGCGCCAGCAGCCAAACTAGCGCTGGGGCCAACGTCCTGACTTTC.